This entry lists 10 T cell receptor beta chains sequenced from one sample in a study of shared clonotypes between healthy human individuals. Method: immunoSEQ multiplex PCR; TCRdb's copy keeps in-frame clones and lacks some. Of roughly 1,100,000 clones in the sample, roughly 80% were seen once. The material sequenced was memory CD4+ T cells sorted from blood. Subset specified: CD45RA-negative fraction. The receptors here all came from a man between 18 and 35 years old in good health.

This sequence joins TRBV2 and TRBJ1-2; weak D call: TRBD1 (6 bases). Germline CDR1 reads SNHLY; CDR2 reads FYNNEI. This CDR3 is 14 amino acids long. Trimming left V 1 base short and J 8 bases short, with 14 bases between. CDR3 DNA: TGTGCCAGCAGTGAAGAAGGGCCAGGGGTCGGCTACACCTTC. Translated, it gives CASSEEGPGVGYTF.

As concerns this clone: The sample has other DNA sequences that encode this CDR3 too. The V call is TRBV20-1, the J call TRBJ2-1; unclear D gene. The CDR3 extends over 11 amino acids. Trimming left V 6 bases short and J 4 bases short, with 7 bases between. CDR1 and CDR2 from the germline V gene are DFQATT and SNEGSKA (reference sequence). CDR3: CSADTYNEQFF. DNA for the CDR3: TGCAGTGCAGACACGTACAATGAGCAGTTCTTC.

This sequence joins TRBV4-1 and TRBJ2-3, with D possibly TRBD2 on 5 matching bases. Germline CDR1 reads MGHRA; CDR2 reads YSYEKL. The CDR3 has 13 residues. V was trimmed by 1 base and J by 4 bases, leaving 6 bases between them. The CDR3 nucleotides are TGCGCCAGCAGCCAAGGCGGGCCAGATACGCAGTATTTT. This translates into CASSQGGPDTQYF.

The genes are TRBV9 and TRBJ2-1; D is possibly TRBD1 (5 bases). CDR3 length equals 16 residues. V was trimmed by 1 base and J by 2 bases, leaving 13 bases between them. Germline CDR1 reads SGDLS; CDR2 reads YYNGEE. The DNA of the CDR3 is TGTGCCAGCAGCGTATCTGGCAGGGCAACCTACAATGAGCAGTTCTTC. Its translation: CASSVSGRATYNEQFF.

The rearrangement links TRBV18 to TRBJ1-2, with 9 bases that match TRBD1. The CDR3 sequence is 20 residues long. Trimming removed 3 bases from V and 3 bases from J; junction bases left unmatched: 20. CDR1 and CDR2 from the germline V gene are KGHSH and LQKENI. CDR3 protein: CASSPGGLGTGIGADYGYTF. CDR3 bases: TGTGCCAGCTCACCGGGGGGACTCGGGACAGGGATTGGTGCGGACTATGGCTACACCTTC.

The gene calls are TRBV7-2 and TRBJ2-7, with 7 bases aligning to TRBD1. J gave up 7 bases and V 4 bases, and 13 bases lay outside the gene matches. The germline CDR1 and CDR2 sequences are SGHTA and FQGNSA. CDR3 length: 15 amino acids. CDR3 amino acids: CASSSPTGAQGEQYF. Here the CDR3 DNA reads TGTGCCAGCAGCTCCCCTACAGGGGCCCAAGGGGAGCAGTACTTC.

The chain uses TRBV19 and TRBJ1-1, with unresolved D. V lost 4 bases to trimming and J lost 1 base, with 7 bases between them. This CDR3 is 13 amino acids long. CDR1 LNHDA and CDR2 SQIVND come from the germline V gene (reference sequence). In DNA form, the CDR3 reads TGTGCCAGTAGTAGGGATGGGAACACTGAAGCTTTCTTT. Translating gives CASSRDGNTEAFF.

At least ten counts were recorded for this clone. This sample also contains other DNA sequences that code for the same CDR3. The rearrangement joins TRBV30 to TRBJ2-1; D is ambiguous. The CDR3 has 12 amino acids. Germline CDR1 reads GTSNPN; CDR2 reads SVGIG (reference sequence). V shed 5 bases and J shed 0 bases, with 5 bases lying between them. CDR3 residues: CAWSGSYNEQFF. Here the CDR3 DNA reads TGTGCCTGGTCGGGCTCCTACAATGAGCAGTTCTTC.

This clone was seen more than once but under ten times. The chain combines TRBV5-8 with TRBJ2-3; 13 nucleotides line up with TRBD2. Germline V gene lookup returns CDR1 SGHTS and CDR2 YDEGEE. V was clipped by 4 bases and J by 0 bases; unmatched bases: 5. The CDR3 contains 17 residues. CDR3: CASSPTSGGTSTDTQYF. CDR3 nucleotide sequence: TGTGCCAGCAGCCCGACTAGCGGGGGGACAAGCACAGATACGCAGTATTTT.

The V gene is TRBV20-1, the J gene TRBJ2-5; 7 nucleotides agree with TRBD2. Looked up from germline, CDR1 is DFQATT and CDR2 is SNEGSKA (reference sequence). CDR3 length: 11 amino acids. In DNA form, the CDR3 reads TGCAGCTCTGGACTAGACGAGACCCAGTACTTC. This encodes CSSGLDETQYF.